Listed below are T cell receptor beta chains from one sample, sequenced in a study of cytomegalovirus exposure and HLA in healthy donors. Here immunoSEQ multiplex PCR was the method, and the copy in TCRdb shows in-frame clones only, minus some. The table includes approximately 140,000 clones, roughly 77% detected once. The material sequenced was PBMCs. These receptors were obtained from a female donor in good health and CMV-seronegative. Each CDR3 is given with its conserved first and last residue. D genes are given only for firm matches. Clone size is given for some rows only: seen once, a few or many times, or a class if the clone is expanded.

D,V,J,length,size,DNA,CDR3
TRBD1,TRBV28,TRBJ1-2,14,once,TGTGCCAGCAACTGGGACAGTCCTAACTATGGCTACACCTTC,CASNWDSPNYGYTF
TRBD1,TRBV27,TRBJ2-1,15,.,TGTGCCAGCAAAGCCGGGACAGGGGGCTTCAATGAGCAGTTCTTC,CASKAGTGGFNEQFF
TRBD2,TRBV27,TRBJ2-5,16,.,TGTGCCAGCAGGCCGGGACTAGCTCAAAGGGGAGAGACCCAGTACTTC,CASRPGLAQRGETQYF
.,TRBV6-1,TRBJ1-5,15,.,TGTGCCAGCAGTGAATCGTGGGCCGGCAATCAGCCCCAGCATTTT,CASSESWAGNQPQHF
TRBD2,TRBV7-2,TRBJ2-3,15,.,TGTGCCAGCACCCGGGAGCGGGGGAACACAGATACGCAGTATTTT,CASTRERGNTDTQYF
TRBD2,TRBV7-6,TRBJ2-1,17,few,TGTGCCAGCGGCCCGACTAGCGGGGGGAGCTCCTACAATGAGCAGTTCTTC,CASGPTSGGSSYNEQFF
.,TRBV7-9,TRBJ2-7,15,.,TGTGCCAGCAGCTTAGAGACGGGAGTTATCTACGAGCAGTACTTC,CASSLETGVIYEQYF
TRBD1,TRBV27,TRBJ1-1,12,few,TGTGCCAGCAGTTTCAGGGGGACTGAAGCTTTCTTT,CASSFRGTEAFF
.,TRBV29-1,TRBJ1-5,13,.,TGCAGCGTTGGGGAGGGTAGCAATCAGCCCCAGCATTTT,CSVGEGSNQPQHF
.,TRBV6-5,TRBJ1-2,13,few,TGTGCCAGCAGTGTAGGGAGGGCCTATGGCTACACCTTC,CASSVGRAYGYTF
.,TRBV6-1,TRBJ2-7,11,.,TGTGCCAGCAGTGAATCCGTAGCCAAGTACTTC,CASSESVAKYF
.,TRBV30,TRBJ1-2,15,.,TGTGCCTGGAGACAGTGGGGAGGGGATAACTATGGCTACACCTTC,CAWRQWGGDNYGYTF
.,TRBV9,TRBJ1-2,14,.,TGTGCCAGCAGCGTTAGGGGTTTAAACTATGGCTACACCTTC,CASSVRGLNYGYTF
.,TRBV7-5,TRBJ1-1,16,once,TGTGTCAGAAGCTCGAGGTTGGGGGGGGAGAACACTGAAGCTTTCTTT,CVRSSRLGGENTEAFF
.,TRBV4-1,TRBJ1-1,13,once,TGCGCCAGCAGCCAAGGAGGGAGTCCTGAAGCTTTCTTT,CASSQGGSPEAFF
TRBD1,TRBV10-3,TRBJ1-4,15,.,TGTGCCATCAGTGCCCAGGGGGAAACTAATGAAAAACTGTTTTTT,CAISAQGETNEKLFF
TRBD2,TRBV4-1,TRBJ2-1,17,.,TGCGCCAGCAGCCCCCAATCTTGGCTAGCGGGAATGGATGAGCAGTTCTTC,CASSPQSWLAGMDEQFF
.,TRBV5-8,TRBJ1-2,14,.,TGTGCCAGCAGCCTGGTGGGGGGGACCTATGGCTACACCTTC,CASSLVGGTYGYTF
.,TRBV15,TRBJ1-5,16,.,TGTGCCACCAGCAGAGATCGGCAGGATAGCAATCAGCCCCAGCATTTT,CATSRDRQDSNQPQHF
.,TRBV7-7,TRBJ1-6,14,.,TGTGCTAGCAGCCTCCGGGTTCGGGATTCACCCCTCCACTTT,CASSLRVRDSPLHF
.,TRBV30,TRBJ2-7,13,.,TGTGCCTGGAGTCCACAACCCCACTACGAGCAGTACTTC,CAWSPQPHYEQYF
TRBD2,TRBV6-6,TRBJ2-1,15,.,TGTGCCAGCCTACTAGCGGGAGGGCCGAGGACTGAGCAGTTCTTC,CASLLAGGPRTEQFF
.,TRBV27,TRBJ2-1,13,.,TGTGCCAGCAGTTTAAATGCAGCGGGTGAGCAGTTCTTC,CASSLNAAGEQFF
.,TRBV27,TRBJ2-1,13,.,TGTGCCAGCAGTTTAGTTAGTTACAATGAGCAGTTCTTC,CASSLVSYNEQFF
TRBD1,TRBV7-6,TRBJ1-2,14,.,TGTGCCAGCAGCTTGGCAGGGGGAAACTATGGCTACACCTTC,CASSLAGGNYGYTF
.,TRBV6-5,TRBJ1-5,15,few,TGTGCCAGCAGTTACAGACAGTATAGCAATCAGCCCCAGCATTTT,CASSYRQYSNQPQHF
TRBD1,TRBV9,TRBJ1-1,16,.,TGTGCCAGCAGCGTTGGGACAGGGAAGGTCAAGGCTGAAGCTTTCTTT,CASSVGTGKVKAEAFF
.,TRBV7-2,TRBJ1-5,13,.,TGTGCCAGCAGCTCGCACGAGAATCAGCCCCAGCATTTT,CASSSHENQPQHF
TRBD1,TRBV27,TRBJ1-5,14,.,TGTGCCAGCAGTCGACAGGGGAGGGATCAGCCCCAGCATTTT,CASSRQGRDQPQHF
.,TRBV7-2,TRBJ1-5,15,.,TGTGCCAGCAGCTTATACACAGGGAGCAATCAGCCCCAGCATTTT,CASSLYTGSNQPQHF
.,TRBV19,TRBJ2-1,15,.,TGTGCCAGTAGTATTCCCGGACTGGATTACAATGAGCAGTTCTTC,CASSIPGLDYNEQFF
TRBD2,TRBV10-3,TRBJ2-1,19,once,TGTGCCATCAGGGACCCGGGACTAGCAGGTTTGGAATCCTACAATGAGCAGTTCTTC,CAIRDPGLAGLESYNEQFF
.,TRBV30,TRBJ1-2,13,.,TGTGCCTGGAGTGTACAAGCGAGCTATGGCTACACCTTC,CAWSVQASYGYTF
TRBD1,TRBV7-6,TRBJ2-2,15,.,TGTGCCAGCAGCTTTGGGACAGGGTATGCCGGGGAGCTGTTTTTT,CASSFGTGYAGELFF
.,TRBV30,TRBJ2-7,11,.,TGTGCCTGGAGTGTCGTGTCCGAGCAGTACTTC,CAWSVVSEQYF
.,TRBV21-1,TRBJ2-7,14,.,TGTGCCAGCAGCAAAGTCTACGTGACCTACGAGCAGTACTTC,CASSKVYVTYEQYF
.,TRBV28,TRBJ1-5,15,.,TGTGCCAGCAGTGCTTCAGGGTATAGCAATCAGCCCCAGCATTTT,CASSASGYSNQPQHF
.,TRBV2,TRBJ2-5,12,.,TGTGCCAGCGGGCAGATCCAAGAGACCCAGTACTTC,CASGQIQETQYF
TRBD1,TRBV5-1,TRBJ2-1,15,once,TGCGCCAGCAGCCTACACGGAGAGGGGGCAGGTGAGCAGTTCTTC,CASSLHGEGAGEQFF
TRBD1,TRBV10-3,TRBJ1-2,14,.,TGTGCCATCACTTTGGACAGGGAGAACTATGGCTACACCTTC,CAITLDRENYGYTF
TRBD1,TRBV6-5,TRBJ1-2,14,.,TGTGCCAGCAGGCCTGACAGGGCCTCTTATGGCTACACCTTC,CASRPDRASYGYTF
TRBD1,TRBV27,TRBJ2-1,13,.,TGTGCCAGCAGGACGGGACAGTACAATGAGCAGTTCTTC,CASRTGQYNEQFF
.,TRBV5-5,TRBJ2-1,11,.,TGTGCCAGCAACTATGTCAATGAGCAGTTCTTC,CASNYVNEQFF
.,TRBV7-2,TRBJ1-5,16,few,TGTGCCAGCAGCTTAGAGTTCAGGGTGAGCAATCAGCCCCAGCATTTT,CASSLEFRVSNQPQHF
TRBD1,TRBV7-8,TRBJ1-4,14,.,TGTGCCAGCAGCTTACACAGGGGTGTTAGAAAACTGTTTTTT,CASSLHRGVRKLFF
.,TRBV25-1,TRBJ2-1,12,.,TGTGCCAGCAGTGAAGCCAGATATGAGCAGTTCTTC,CASSEARYEQFF
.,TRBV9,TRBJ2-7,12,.,TGTGCCAGCAGCCGGACAGACTACGAGCAGTACTTC,CASSRTDYEQYF
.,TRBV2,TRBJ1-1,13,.,TGTGCCAGCAGTGCTACCGGCGGGTCTGAAGCTTTCTTT,CASSATGGSEAFF
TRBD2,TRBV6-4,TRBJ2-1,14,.,TGTGCCAGCAGTGCGGCTAGCGGTTACAATGAGCAGTTCTTC,CASSAASGYNEQFF
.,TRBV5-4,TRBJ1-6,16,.,TGTGCCAGCCGCACTTCCGGGACACCATATAATTCACCCCTCCACTTT,CASRTSGTPYNSPLHF
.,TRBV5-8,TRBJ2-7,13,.,TGTGCCAGCAGCCCCGAGAGGTCCTACGAGCAGTACTTC,CASSPERSYEQYF